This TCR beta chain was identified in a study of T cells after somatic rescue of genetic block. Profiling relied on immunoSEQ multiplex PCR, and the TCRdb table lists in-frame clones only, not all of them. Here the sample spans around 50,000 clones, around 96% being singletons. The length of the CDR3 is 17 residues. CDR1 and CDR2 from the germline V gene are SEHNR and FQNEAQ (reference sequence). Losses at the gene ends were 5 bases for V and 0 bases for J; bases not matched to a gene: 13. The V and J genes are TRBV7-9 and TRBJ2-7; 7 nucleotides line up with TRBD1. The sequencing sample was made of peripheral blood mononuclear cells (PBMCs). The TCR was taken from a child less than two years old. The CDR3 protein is CASSSLYPRDSSYEQYF. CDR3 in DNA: TGTGCCAGCAGCAGCTTATACCCCCGGGACAGCTCCTACGAGCAGTACTTC.